This TCR beta chain was recovered during a study of OX40 agonist ivuxolimab in advanced cancers. The CDR3 covers 15 residues. The trim removed 4 bases at V and 4 bases at J, leaving 4 bases unmatched. In germline, CDR1 is MNHNS, CDR2 SASEGT. Profiled with immunoSEQ multiplex PCR; TCRdb holds only in-frame clones, not every one. The table lists some 60,000 clones, more than 85% of them singletons. The chain uses TRBV6-1 and TRBJ2-1; 10 bases fit TRBD2. The sample was CD4+ or CD8+ T cells sorted from blood, taken in a trial of the OX40 agonist ivuxolimab. The clonotype comes from an adult with an advanced solid tumor such as melanoma, head and neck, liver or kidney cancer. DNA of the CDR3: TGTGCCAGCAGTGTATTAGCGGGAGGATACAATGAGCAGTTCTTC. Its translation: CASSVLAGGYNEQFF.